This TCR beta chain was recorded in a study of blood T cell repertoires in COVID-19. Study context: The United States, Italy and Spain supplied acute and convalescent COVID-19 samples. Sources were T cells, B-cell-depleted T cells, or PBMCs; the material itself was cDNA or gDNA.

Libraries were prepared by immunoSEQ multiplex PCR; TCRdb keeps only in-frame clonotypes and omits some of them. The top ten hold roughly 4% of the sample, which has about 39,000 clones, around 96% seen once. Germline V gene lookup returns CDR1 KGHDR and CDR2 SFDVKD. V lost 5 bases to trimming and J lost 2 bases, with 6 bases between them. This CDR3 comprises 13 residues. This receptor was identified in a human donor with active COVID-19. The donor label of this sample is uncertain. Source material: peripheral blood. The V call is TRBV24-1, the J call TRBJ2-1; D uncertain. The CDR3 reads CATSGSAYNEQFF. CDR3 DNA sequence: TGTGCCACCAGTGGTTCAGCCTACAATGAGCAGTTCTTC.